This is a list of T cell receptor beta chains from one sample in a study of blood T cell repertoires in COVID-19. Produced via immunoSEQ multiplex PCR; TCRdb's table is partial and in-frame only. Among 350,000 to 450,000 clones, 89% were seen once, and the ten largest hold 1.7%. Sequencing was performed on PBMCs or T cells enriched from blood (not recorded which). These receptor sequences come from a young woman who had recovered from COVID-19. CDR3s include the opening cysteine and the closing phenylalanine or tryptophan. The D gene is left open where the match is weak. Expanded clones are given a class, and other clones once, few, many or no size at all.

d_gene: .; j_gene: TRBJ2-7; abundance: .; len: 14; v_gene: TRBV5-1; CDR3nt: TGCGCCAGCAGCTTGGTTCCGGGGTCCTACGAGCAGTACTTC; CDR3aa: CASSLVPGSYEQYF
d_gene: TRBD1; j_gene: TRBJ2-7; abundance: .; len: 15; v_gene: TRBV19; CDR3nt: TGTGCCAGTACTAATCGGGGGGACAGGGCATACGAGCAGTACTTC; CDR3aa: CASTNRGDRAYEQYF
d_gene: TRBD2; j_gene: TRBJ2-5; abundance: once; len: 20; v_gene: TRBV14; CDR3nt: TGTGCCAGCAGCCAAGGGTTCGGTCAGAATAGACTAGCGGCTCAAGAGACCCAGTACTTC; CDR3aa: CASSQGFGQNRLAAQETQYF
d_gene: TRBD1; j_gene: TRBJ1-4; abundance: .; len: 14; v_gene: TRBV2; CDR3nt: TGTGCCAGCAGCACAGGGGGGGAAAATGAAAAACTGTTTTTT; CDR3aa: CASSTGGENEKLFF
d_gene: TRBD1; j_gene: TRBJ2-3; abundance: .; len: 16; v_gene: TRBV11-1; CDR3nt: TGTGCCAGCAGCCCTTGGACAGGGTTCATCCCAGATACGCAGTATTTT; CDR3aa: CASSPWTGFIPDTQYF
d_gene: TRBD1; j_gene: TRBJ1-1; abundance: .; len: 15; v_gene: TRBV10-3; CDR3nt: TGTGCCATCACGTCAGGGGGCCGTTTTGACACTGAAGCTTTCTTT; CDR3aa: CAITSGGRFDTEAFF
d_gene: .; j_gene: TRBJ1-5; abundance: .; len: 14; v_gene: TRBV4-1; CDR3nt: TGCGCCAGCAGCCAAGCAACTTACAATCAGCCCCAGCATTTT; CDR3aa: CASSQATYNQPQHF
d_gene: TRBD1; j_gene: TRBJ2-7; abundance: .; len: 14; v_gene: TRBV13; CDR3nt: TGTGCCAGCAGCACGCGACAGGGTGTCTACGAGCAGTACTTC; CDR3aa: CASSTRQGVYEQYF
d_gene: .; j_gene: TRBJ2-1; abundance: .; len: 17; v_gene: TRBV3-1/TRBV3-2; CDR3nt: TGTGCCAGCAGCCAAGCCGTGGGTAGCACCGTTGTAAATGAGCAGTTCTTC; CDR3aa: CASSQAVGSTVVNEQFF
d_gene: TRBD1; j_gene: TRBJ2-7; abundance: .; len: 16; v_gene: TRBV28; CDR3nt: TGTGCCAGCAGTTTCCGGGGGACAGGGGGATCTTACGAGCAGTACTTC; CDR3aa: CASSFRGTGGSYEQYF
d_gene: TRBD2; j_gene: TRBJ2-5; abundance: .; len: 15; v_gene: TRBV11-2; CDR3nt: TGTGCCAGCAGCTTAGTACTAGCGGGGGCAGAGACCCAGTACTTC; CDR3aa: CASSLVLAGAETQYF